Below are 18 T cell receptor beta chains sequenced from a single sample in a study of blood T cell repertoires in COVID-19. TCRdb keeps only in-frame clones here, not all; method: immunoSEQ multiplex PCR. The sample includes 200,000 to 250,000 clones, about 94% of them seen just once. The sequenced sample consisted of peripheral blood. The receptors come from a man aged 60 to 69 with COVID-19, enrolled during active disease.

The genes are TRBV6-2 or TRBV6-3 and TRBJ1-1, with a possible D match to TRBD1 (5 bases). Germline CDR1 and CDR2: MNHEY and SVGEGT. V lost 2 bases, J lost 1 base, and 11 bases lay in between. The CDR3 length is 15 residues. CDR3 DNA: TGTGCCAGCAGTTACCGGGGGGGAACGAACACTGAAGCTTTCTTT. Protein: CASSYRGGTNTEAFF.

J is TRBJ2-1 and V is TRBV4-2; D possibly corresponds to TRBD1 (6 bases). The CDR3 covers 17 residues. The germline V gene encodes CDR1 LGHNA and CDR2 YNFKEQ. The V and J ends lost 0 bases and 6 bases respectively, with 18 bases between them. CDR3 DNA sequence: TGTGCCAGCAGCCAAGATCTGGGGGCGACGGGAAGCAATGAGCAGTTCTTC. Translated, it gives CASSQDLGATGSNEQFF.

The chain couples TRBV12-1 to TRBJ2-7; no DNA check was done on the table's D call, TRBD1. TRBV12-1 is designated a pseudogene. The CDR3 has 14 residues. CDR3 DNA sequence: TGTGCCAGCAGTTCACGACAGGGACTCTACGAGCAGTACTTC. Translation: CASSSRQGLYEQYF.

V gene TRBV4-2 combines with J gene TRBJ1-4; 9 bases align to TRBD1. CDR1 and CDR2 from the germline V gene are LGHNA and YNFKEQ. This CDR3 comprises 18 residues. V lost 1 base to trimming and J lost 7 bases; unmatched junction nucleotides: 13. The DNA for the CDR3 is TGTGCCAGCAGCCAAGGAGACAGGGGGAAGATCGGAGTTGAAAAACTGTTTTTT. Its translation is CASSQGDRGKIGVEKLFF.

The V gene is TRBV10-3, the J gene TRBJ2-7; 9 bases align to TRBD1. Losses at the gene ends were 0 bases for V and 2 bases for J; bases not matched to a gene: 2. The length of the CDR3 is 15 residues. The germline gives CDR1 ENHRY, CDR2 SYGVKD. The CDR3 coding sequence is TGTGCCATCAGTGAGTCGACAGGGGGTCCCTACGAGCAGTACTTC. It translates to CAISESTGGPYEQYF.

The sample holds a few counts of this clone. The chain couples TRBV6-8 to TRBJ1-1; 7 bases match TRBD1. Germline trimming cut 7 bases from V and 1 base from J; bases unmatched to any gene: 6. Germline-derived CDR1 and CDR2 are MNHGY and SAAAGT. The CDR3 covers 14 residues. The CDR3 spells CASNPGQTNTEAFF. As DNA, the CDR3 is TGTGCCAGCAATCCGGGACAGACGAACACTGAAGCTTTCTTT.

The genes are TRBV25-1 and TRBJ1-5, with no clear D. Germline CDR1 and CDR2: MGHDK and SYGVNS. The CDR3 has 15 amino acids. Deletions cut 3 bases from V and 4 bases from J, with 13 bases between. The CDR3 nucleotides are TGTGCCAGCAGTGACGCGGGAGCACCGAATCAGCCCCAGCATTTT. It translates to CASSDAGAPNQPQHF.

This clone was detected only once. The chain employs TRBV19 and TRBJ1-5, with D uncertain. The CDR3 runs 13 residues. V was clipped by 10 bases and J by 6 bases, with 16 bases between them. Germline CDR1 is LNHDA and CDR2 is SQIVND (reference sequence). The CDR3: CATGSRRRQPQHF. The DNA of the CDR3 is TGTGCCACGGGGTCGAGAAGGCGTCAGCCCCAGCATTTT.

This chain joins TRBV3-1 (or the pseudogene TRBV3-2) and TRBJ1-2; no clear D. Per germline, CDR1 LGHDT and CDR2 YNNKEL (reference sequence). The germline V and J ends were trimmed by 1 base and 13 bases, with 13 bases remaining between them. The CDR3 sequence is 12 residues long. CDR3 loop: CASSQGALCCTF. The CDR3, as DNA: TGTGCCAGCAGCCAAGGGGCGCTCTGCTGCACCTTC.

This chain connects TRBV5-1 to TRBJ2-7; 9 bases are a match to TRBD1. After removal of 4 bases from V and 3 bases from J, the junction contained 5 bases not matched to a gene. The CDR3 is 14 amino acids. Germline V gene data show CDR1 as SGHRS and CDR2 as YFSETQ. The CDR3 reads CASSQRTGVYEQYF. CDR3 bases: TGCGCCAGCAGCCAGAGGACAGGGGTCTACGAGCAGTACTTC.

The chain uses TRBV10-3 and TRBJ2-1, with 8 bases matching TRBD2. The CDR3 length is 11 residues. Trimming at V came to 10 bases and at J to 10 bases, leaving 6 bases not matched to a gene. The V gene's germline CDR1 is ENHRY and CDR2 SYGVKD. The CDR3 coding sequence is TGTGCCACCTCCGGGGGGGACGAGCAGTTCTTC. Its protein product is CATSGGDEQFF.

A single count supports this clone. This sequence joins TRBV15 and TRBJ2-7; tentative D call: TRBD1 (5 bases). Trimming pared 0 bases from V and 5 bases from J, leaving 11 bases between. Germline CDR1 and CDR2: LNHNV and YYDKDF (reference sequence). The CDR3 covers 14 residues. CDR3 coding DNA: TGTGCCACCAGCAGAGATCAGGGCTGGGACGAGCAGTACTTC. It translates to CATSRDQGWDEQYF.

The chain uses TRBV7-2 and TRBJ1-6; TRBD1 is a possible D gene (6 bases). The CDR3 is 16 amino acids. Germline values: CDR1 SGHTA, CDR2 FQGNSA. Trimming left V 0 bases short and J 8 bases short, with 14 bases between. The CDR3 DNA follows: TGTGCCAGCAGCTTAGCCCGACCCGGGGGGCATTCACCCCTCCACTTT. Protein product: CASSLARPGGHSPLHF.

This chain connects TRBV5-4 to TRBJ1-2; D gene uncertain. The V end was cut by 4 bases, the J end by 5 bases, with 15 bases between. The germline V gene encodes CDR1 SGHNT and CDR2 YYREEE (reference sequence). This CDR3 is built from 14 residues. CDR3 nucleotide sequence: TGTGCCAGCAGCCTCTGGGAGAGTACGTATGGCTACACCTTC. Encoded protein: CASSLWESTYGYTF.

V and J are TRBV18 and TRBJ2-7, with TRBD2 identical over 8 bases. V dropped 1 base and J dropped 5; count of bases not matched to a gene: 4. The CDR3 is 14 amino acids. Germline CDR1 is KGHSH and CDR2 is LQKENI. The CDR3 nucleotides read TGTGCCAGCTCACCACGGCGGGAGGTCAACGAGCAGTACTTC. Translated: CASSPRREVNEQYF.

The CDR3 DNA follows: TGCGCCAGCAGTCCCCAGAAAAACTATGGCTACACCTTC. It specifies CASSPQKNYGYTF. The chain combines TRBV10-2 with TRBJ1-2; D gene uncertain. Deletions cut 5 bases from V and 2 bases from J, with 9 bases between. Germline CDR1 is WSHSY and CDR2 is SAAADI. The CDR3 totals 13 residues.

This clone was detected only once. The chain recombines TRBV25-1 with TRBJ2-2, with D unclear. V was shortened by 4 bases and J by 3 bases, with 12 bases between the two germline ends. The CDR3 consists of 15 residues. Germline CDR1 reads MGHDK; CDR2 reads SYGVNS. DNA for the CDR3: TGTGCCAGCAGTGGGGCCGAAGTGGACACCGGGGAGCTGTTTTTT. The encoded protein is CASSGAEVDTGELFF.

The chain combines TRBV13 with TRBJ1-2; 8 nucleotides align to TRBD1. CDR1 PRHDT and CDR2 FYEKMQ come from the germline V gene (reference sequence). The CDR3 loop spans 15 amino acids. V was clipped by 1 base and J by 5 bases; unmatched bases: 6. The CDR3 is CASSLAGQGGYGYTF. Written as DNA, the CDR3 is TGTGCCAGCAGCTTAGCTGGACAGGGAGGGTATGGCTACACCTTC.